Following are 19 T cell receptor beta chains from one sample sequenced in a study of beta chain features in type 1 diabetes. What was sequenced were expressed TCRB transcripts, since all of the isolated RNA had been reverse transcribed. TCRdb's table, derived via immunoSEQ multiplex PCR, lists solely in-frame clones and lacks some. The data contain a few hundred thousand clones, around a fifth of them singletons. The sample was naive CD4+ T cells from blood. Receptors were obtained from a woman aged 18-29 years in good health.

The gene calls are TRBV5-4 and TRBJ2-1; the match to TRBD2 covers 14 bases. CDR3 size: 18 residues. In germline, CDR1 is SGHNT, CDR2 YYREEE (reference sequence). Losses at the gene ends were 1 base for V and 8 bases for J; bases not matched to a gene: 11. CDR3: CASSLRLTSGGAGDEQFF. Written as DNA, the CDR3 is TGTGCCAGCAGCTTGCGCCTGACTAGCGGGGGGGCCGGAGATGAGCAGTTCTTC.

This clone was picked up a small number of times. This chain uses TRBV10-3 with TRBJ1-1, with 7 bases aligning to TRBD1. CDR1 ENHRY and CDR2 SYGVKD come from the germline V gene. Trimming cost V 0 bases and J 6 bases; bases outside gene matches: 7. This CDR3 has 15 amino acids. As DNA, the CDR3 is TGTGCCATCAGTGAGTCGAGAGGGGGCAGCGCTGAAGCTTTCTTT. Translated: CAISESRGGSAEAFF.

This sequence joins TRBV19 and TRBJ2-7, with TRBD2 identical over 9 bases. Trimming took 7 bases from V and 7 from J; bases not matched to a gene: 8. Per germline, CDR1 LNHDA and CDR2 SQIVND (reference sequence). The CDR3 loop spans 13 amino acids. CDR3 DNA: TGTGCCAGTACGGCGGGAGGGCCGCTAGAGCAGTACTTC. Encoded protein: CASTAGGPLEQYF.

The chain joins TRBV14 to TRBJ1-5; D is undetermined. The germline V gene has CDR1 SGHDN and CDR2 FVKESK. Trimming cost V 0 bases and J 5 bases, with 5 bases left between them. The CDR3 runs 13 residues. The CDR3 region is CASSQDQYQPQHF. CDR3 DNA: TGTGCCAGCAGCCAAGATCAATATCAGCCCCAGCATTTT.

CDR3 sequence reads: CASRYRGNYTF. The CDR3 DNA reads TGTGCCAGCAGGTACAGGGGTAACTACACCTTC. The genes are TRBV2 and TRBJ1-2; 7 bases agree with TRBD1. Looked up from germline, CDR1 is SNHLY and CDR2 is FYNNEI. V gave up 6 bases and J gave up 10 bases; unmatched junction bases: 5. The CDR3 contains 11 residues.

The rearrangement links TRBV28 to TRBJ2-7; no clear D. V lost 7 bases to trimming and J lost 4 bases, with 20 bases between them. The CDR3 runs to 15 residues. The germline V gene has CDR1 MDHEN and CDR2 SYDVKM. As DNA, the CDR3 is TGTGCCAGCAAATTGAGGCTTAAGACCGGGTACGAGCAGTACTTC. Translation gives CASKLRLKTGYEQYF.

The chain joins TRBV4-1 to TRBJ1-1; D is ambiguous. V lost 3 bases and J 7 bases, leaving 9 bases between the germline ends. Germline V gene sequence: CDR1 MGHRA, CDR2 YSYEKL. CDR3 length equals 12 residues. The CDR3 nucleotides are TGCGCCAGCAGCCACCTGGCCAGTGAAGCTTTCTTT. This codes for CASSHLASEAFF.

This clone was picked up a small number of times. This chain connects TRBV4-2 to TRBJ2-1; 11 bases agree with TRBD2. CDR1 is LGHNA, CDR2 YNFKEQ, per germline. The ends lost 5 bases at V and 13 bases at J; junction bases unmatched: 13. The CDR3 is 15 residues long. The CDR3 spells CASSEVTSGSKHQFF. The DNA of the CDR3 is TGTGCCAGCAGCGAAGTCACTAGCGGGAGTAAGCATCAGTTCTTC.

This chain joins TRBV2 and TRBJ2-7, with TRBD2 matching over 14 bases. The CDR3 runs 15 residues. Trimming cost V 7 bases and J 9 bases; bases outside gene matches: 11. Germline V CDR1 and CDR2: SNHLY, FYNNEI. CDR3 residues: CASTDRRLAGGMQYF. CDR3 sequence (DNA): TGTGCCAGCACGGATCGTAGACTAGCGGGAGGGATGCAGTACTTC.

The sample holds a few counts of this clone. The V gene is TRBV7-8, the J gene TRBJ2-7; 13 nucleotides agree with TRBD2. The CDR3 is 14 residues long. From germline, CDR1 is SGHVS and CDR2 FQNEAQ. After removal of 5 bases from V and 6 bases from J, the junction contained 4 bases not matched to a gene. The DNA for the CDR3 is TGTGCCAGCAGCGACGGACTAGCGGGAGTCGAGCAGTACTTC. This encodes CASSDGLAGVEQYF.

This clone turned up a few times. The CDR3 sequence is CASSQGQAKTYEQYF. The CDR3 DNA reads as TGCGCCAGCAGCCAGGGGCAGGCGAAAACCTACGAGCAGTACTTC. This rearrangement joins TRBV4-1 to TRBJ2-7, with D possibly being TRBD1 (5 bases). The V end lost 3 bases, the J end lost 2 bases, and 14 bases lay between the germline ends. CDR3 length: 15 residues. Per the germline V gene, CDR1 is MGHRA and CDR2 is YSYEKL.

V and J are TRBV6-1 and TRBJ2-5; possible D gene TRBD1, 6 bases. The germline V and J ends were trimmed by 5 bases and 5 bases, with 18 bases remaining between them. This CDR3 is 15 amino acids long. The germline V gene has CDR1 MNHNS and CDR2 SASEGT. The CDR3 coding sequence is TGTGCCAGCAGTAAGCCGGGACATATTCGCGAGACCCAGTACTTC. Translation gives CASSKPGHIRETQYF.

This clone was counted a few times. The chain employs TRBV25-1 and TRBJ2-7; tentative D call: TRBD1 (6 bases). Trimming took 6 bases from V and 2 from J, leaving 11 bases between them. Looked up from germline, CDR1 is MGHDK and CDR2 is SYGVNS. CDR3 length equals 13 residues. In DNA form, the CDR3 reads TGTGCCAGCAGCCGGGACACCACCTACGAGCAGTACTTC. It specifies CASSRDTTYEQYF.

V is TRBV7-9 and J is TRBJ1-5; TRBD1 agrees at 8 bases. V dropped 5 bases and J dropped 4; count of bases not matched to a gene: 13. Germline CDR1 SEHNR, CDR2 FQNEAQ (reference sequence). CDR3 length: 17 amino acids. This CDR3 is CASSPTPRTGGNQPQHF. The DNA for the CDR3 is TGTGCCAGCAGCCCGACCCCGCGCACAGGGGGTAATCAGCCCCAGCATTTT. The full variable domain, completed using reference TRBV7-9 and TRBJ1-5, is DTGVSQNPRHKITKRGQNVTFRCDPISEHNRLYWYRQTLGQGPEFLTYFQNEAQLEKSRLLSDRFSAERPKGSFSTLEIQRTEQGDSAMYLCASSPTPRTGGNQPQHFGDGTRLSIL.

V usage is TRBV5-4 and J usage is TRBJ2-7; 8 positions match TRBD2. The CDR3 consists of 16 residues. The germline V gene encodes CDR1 SGHNT and CDR2 YYREEE (reference sequence). The V and J ends lost 5 bases and 4 bases, in that order; junction bases with no gene match: 14. The CDR3 DNA is TGTGCCAGCAGTCCCGGGGGGGGGCCGGGCATATACGAGCAGTACTTC. Amino acid sequence: CASSPGGGPGIYEQYF.

Only a few counts were recorded for this clone. V gene TRBV29-1 combines with J gene TRBJ2-3; possible D gene TRBD2, 5 bases. The CDR3 loop spans 14 amino acids. From germline, CDR1 is SQVTM and CDR2 ANQGSEA. Trimming removed 7 bases from V and 1 base from J, with 15 bases in between. Written as DNA, the CDR3 is TGCAGCGGGGAGTCAGTCGGGGGCACAGATACGCAGTATTTT. Protein: CSGESVGGTDTQYF.

This clone was observed a handful of times. This chain links TRBV14 with TRBJ2-5; 9 nucleotides match TRBD2. The V segment lost 3 bases and the J segment 3 bases; nucleotides outside the gene matches: 5. Looked up from germline, CDR1 is SGHDN and CDR2 is FVKESK. This CDR3 spans 15 amino acids. The CDR3 bases are TGTGCCAGCAGCCAGCGGGGGGGCTACAAAGAGACCCAGTACTTC. This codes for CASSQRGGYKETQYF.

This rearrangement joins TRBV7-2 to TRBJ2-2; TRBD2 matches at 10 bases. Looked up from germline, CDR1 is SGHTA and CDR2 is FQGNSA. The CDR3 length is 18 residues. V was pared by 7 bases and J by 1 base, with 12 bases of the junction left unmatched. The CDR3, as DNA: TGTGCCAGCACCATCTTTCTTACTAGCGGGGTGAACACCGGGGAGCTGTTTTTT. As protein: CASTIFLTSGVNTGELFF.

The chain is built from TRBV2 and TRBJ2-1; 7 positions match TRBD2. Unmatched junction bases numbered 13, after V lost 7 bases and J lost 10 bases. Germline CDR1 SNHLY, CDR2 FYNNEI. The CDR3 runs to 14 residues. The CDR3, as DNA: TGTGCCAGCACCGACGGGGGGAGGGTGGGGGAGCAGTTCTTC. Encoded protein: CASTDGGRVGEQFF.